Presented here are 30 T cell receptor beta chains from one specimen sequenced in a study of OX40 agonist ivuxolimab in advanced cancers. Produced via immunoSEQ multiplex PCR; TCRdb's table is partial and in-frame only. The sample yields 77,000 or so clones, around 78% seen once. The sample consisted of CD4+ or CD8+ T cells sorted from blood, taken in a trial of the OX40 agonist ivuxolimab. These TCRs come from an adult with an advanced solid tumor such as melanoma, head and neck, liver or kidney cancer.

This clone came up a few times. In DNA form, the CDR3 reads TGTGCCAGCAGCCCCTCGATGGGAAAACTGTTTTTT. Its protein product is CASSPSMGKLFF. This chain uses TRBV14 with TRBJ1-4; D not resolved. Germline V gene lookup returns CDR1 SGHDN and CDR2 FVKESK. The CDR3 spans 12 residues. V lost 4 bases, J lost 10 bases, and 10 bases lay in between.

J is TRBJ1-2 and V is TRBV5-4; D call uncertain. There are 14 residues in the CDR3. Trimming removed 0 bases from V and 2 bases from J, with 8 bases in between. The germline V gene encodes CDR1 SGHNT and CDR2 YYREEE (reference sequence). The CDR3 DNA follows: TGTGCCAGCAGCTTGGAGCGGGAAAACTATGGCTACACCTTC. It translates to CASSLERENYGYTF.

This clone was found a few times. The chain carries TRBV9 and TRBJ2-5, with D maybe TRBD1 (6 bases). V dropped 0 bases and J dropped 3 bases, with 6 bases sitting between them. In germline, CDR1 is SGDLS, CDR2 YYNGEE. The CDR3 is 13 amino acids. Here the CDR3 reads CASSVGQEETQYF. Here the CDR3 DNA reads TGTGCCAGCAGCGTAGGACAGGAAGAGACCCAGTACTTC.

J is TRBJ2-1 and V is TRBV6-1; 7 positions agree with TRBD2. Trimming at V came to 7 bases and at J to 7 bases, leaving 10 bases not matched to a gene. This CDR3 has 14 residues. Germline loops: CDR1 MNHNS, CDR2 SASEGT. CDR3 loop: CASNHRQRGNEQFF. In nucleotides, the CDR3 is TGTGCCAGCAATCATAGACAGCGGGGAAATGAGCAGTTCTTC.

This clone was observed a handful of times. CDR3 sequence (DNA): TGTGCCAGCAGCTTAGGAGTGGTAGGTGAGCAGTTCTTC. It is translated as CASSLGVVGEQFF. The rearrangement links TRBV7-8 to TRBJ2-1; unclear D gene. This CDR3 region has 13 residues. The V and J ends lost 1 base and 9 bases respectively, with 10 bases between them. Germline loops: CDR1 SGHVS, CDR2 FQNEAQ.

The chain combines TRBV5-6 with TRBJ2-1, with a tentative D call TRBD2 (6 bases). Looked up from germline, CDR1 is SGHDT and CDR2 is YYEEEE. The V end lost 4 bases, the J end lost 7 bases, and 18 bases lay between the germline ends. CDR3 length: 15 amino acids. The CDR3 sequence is CASSPTPGEVNEQFF. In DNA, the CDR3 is TGTGCCAGCAGCCCAACACCGGGAGAAGTGAATGAGCAGTTCTTC. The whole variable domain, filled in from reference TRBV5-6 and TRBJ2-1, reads DAGVTQSPTHLIKTRGQQVTLRCSPKSGHDTVSWYQQALGQGPQFIFQYYEEEERQRGNFPDRFSGHQFPNYSSELNVNALLLGDSALYLCASSPTPGEVNEQFFGPGTRLTVL.

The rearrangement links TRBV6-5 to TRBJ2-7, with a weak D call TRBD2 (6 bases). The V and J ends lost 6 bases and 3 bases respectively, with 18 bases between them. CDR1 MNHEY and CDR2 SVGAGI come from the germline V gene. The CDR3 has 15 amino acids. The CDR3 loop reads CASSQEGGMGYEQYF. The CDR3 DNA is TGTGCCAGCAGCCAAGAAGGCGGGATGGGCTACGAGCAGTACTTC.

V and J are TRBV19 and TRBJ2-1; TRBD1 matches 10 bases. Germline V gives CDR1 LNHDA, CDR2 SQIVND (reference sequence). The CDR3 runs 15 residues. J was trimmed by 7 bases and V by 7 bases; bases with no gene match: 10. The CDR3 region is CASTRDRGKSNEQFF. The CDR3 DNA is TGTGCCAGTACCCGGGACAGGGGAAAATCAAATGAGCAGTTCTTC. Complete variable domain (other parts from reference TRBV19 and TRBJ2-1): DGGITQSPKYLFRKEGQNVTLSCEQNLNHDAMYWYRQDPGQGLRLIYYSQIVNDFQKGDIAEGYSVSREKKESFPLTVTSAQKNPTAFYLCASTRDRGKSNEQFFGPGTRLTVL.

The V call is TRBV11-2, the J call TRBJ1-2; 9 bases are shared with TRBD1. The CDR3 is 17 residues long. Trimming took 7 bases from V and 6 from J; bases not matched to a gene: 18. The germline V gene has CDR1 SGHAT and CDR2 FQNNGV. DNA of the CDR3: TGTGCCAGCACCCTATCCGGGAGGGATACAGGGGGCCATGGCTACACCTTC. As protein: CASTLSGRDTGGHGYTF. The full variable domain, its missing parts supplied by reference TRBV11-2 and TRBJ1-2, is EAGVAQSPRYKIIEKRQSVAFWCNPISGHATLYWYQQILGQGPKLLIQFQNNGVVDDSQLPKDRFSAERLKGVDSTLKIQPAKLEDSAVYLCASTLSGRDTGGHGYTFGSGTRLTVV.

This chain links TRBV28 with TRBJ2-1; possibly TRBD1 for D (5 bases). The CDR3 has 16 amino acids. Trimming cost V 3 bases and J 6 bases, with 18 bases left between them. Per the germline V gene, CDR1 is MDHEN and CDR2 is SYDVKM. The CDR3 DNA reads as TGTGCCAGCAGTTTTCTCGACAGTCCACAGGCCAATGAGCAGTTCTTC. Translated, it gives CASSFLDSPQANEQFF.

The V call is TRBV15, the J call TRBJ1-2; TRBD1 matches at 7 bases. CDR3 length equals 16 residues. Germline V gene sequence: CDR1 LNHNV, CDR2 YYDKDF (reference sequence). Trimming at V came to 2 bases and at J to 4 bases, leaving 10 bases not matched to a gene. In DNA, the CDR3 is TGTGCCACCAGCAGACGGAGGGGACAGATGGTCTATGGCTACACCTTC. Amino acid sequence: CATSRRRGQMVYGYTF.

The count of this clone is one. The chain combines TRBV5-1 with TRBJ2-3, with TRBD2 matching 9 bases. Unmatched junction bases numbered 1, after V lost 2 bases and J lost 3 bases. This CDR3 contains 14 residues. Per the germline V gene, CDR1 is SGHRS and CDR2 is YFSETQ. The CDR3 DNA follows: TGCGCCAGCAGCTTTAGCGGGGGAACAGATACGCAGTATTTT. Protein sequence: CASSFSGGTDTQYF.

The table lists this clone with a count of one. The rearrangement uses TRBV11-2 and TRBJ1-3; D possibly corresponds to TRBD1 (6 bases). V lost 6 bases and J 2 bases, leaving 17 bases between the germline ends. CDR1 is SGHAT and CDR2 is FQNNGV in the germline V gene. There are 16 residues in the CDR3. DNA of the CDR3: TGTGCCAGCAGTCTAAGGGGGTCAGGCCCTGGAAACACCATATATTTT. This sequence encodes CASSLRGSGPGNTIYF.

CDR3 bases: TGTGCCAGCAGTTGGGGGGTGGCAGGGAACAATGAGCAGTTCTTC. It yields the protein CASSWGVAGNNEQFF. The rearrangement joins TRBV11-2 to TRBJ2-1; a possible D gene is TRBD2 (6 bases). The CDR3 sequence is 15 residues long. Trimming removed 6 bases from V and 5 bases from J, with 17 bases in between. Germline V lookup: CDR1 SGHAT, CDR2 FQNNGV.

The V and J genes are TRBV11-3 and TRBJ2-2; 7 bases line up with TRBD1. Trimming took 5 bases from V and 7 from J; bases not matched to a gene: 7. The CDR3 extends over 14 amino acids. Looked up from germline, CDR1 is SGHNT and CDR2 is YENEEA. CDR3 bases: TGTGCCAGCAGCGCCCGACAGGGCCTCGGGGAGCTGTTTTTT. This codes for CASSARQGLGELFF.

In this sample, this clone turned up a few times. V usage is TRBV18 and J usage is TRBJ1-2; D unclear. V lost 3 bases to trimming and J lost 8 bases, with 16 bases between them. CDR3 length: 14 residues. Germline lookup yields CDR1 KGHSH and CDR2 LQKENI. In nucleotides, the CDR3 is TGTGCCAGCTCACCTTTGGACTGGGAAGGAGGCTACACCTTC. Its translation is CASSPLDWEGGYTF.

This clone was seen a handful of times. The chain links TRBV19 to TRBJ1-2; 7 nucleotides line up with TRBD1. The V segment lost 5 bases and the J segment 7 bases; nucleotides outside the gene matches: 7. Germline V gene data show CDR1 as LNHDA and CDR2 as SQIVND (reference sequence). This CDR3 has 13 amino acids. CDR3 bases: TGTGCCAGTAGTCCCCGGGACAGCCTTGGCTACACCTTC. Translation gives CASSPRDSLGYTF.

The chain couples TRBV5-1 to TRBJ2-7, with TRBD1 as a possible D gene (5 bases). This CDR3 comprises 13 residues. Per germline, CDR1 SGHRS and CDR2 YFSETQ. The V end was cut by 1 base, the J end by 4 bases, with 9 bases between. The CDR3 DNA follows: TGCGCCAGCAGCTTGATGGACACTTACGAGCAGTACTTC. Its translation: CASSLMDTYEQYF.

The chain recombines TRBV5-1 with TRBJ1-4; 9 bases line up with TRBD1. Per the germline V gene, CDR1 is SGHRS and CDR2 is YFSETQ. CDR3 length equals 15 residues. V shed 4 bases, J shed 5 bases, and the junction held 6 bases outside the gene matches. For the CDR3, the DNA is TGCGCCAGCAGCGGCAGGACAGGGGTGAATGAAAAACTGTTTTTT. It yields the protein CASSGRTGVNEKLFF.

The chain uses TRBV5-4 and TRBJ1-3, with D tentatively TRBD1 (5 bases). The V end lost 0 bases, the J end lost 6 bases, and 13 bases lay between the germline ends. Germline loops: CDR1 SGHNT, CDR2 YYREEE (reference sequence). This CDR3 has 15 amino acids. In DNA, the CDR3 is TGTGCCAGCAGCTTGGCCGGCAGGGAGGCAAACACCATATATTTT. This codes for CASSLAGREANTIYF.

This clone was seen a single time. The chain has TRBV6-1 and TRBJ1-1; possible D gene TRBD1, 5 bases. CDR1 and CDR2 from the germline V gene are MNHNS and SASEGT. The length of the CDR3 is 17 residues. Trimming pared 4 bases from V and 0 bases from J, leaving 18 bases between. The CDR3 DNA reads TGTGCCAGCAGTGCGGCAGGGACTGGTTCCCTGAACACTGAAGCTTTCTTT. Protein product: CASSAAGTGSLNTEAFF.

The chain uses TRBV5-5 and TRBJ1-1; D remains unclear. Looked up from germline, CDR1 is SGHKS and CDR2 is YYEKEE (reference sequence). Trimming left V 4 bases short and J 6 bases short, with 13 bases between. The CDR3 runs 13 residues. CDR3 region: CASSLTTVPEAFF. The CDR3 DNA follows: TGTGCCAGCAGCCTGACAACAGTCCCTGAAGCTTTCTTT.

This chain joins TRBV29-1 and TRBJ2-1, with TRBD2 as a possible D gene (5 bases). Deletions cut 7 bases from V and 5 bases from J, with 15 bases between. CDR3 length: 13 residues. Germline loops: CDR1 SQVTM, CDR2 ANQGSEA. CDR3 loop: CSGDSGWDNEQFF. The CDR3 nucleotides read TGCAGCGGTGATTCGGGGTGGGACAATGAGCAGTTCTTC.

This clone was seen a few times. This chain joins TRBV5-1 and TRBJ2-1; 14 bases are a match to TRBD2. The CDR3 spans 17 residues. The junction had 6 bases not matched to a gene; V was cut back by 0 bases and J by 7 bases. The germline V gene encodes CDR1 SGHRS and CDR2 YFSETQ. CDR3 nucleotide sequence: TGCGCCAGCAGCTTGGGATTGACTAGCGGGAGGGAAAATGAGCAGTTCTTC. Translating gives CASSLGLTSGRENEQFF.

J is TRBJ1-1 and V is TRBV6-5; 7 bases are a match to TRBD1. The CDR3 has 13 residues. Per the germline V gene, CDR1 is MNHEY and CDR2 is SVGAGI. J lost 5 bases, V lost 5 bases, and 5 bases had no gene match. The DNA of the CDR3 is TGTGCCAGCAGTCCACGGGACAGAACTGAAGCTTTCTTT. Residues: CASSPRDRTEAFF.

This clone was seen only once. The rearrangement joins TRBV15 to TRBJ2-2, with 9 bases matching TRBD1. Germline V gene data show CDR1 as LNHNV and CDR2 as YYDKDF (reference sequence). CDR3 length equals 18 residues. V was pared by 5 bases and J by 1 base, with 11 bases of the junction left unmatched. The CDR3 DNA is TGTGCCACCAGCCGAGTGACAGGGGGACTTCGGAACACCGGGGAGCTGTTTTTT. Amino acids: CATSRVTGGLRNTGELFF. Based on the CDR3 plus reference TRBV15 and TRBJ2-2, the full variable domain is DAMVIQNPRYQVTQFGKPVTLSCSQTLNHNVMYWYQQKSSQAPKLLFHYYDKDFNNEADTPDNFQSRRPNTSFCFLDIRSPGLGDTAMYLCATSRVTGGLRNTGELFFGEGSRLTVL.

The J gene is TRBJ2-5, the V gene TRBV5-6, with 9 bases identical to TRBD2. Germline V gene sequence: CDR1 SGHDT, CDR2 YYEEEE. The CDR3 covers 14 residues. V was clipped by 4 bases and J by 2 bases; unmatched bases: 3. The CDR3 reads CASSRAGGQETQYF. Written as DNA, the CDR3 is TGTGCCAGCAGCAGGGCGGGAGGGCAAGAGACCCAGTACTTC.

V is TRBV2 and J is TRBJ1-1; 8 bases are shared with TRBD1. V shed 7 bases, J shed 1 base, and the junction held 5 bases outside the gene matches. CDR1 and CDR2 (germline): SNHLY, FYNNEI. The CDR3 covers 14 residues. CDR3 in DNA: TGTGCCAGCATGACAGGGGTCCCGAACACTGAAGCTTTCTTT. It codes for CASMTGVPNTEAFF.

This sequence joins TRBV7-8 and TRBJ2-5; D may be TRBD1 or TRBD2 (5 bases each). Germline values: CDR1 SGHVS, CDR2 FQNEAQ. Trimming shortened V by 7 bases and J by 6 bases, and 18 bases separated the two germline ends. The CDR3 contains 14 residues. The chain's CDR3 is CASTRDLPLQTQYF. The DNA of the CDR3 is TGTGCCAGCACACGGGACCTACCCCTTCAGACCCAGTACTTC. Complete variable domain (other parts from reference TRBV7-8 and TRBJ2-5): GAGVSQSPRYKVAKRGQDVALRCDPISGHVSLFWYQQALGQGPEFLTYFQNEAQLDKSGLPSDRFFAERPEGSVSTLKIQRTQQEDSAVYLCASTRDLPLQTQYFGPGTRLLVL.

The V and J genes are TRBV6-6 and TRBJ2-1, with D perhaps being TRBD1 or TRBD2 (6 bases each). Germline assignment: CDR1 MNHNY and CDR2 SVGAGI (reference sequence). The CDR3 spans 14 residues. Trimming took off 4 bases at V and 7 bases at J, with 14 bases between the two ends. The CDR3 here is CASSLLGGANEQFF. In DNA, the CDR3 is TGTGCCAGCAGTTTACTCGGGGGCGCGAATGAGCAGTTCTTC.